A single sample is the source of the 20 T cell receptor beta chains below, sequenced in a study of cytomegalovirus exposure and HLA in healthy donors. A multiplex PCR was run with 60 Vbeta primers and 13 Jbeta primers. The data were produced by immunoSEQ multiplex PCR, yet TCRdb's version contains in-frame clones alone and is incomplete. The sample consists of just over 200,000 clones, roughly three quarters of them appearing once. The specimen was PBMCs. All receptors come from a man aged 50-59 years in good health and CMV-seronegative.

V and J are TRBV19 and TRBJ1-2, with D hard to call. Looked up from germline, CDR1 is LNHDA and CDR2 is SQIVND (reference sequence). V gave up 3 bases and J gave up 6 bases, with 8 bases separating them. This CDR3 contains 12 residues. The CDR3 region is CASSMAFDGYTF. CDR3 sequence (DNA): TGTGCCAGTAGTATGGCTTTCGATGGCTACACCTTC.

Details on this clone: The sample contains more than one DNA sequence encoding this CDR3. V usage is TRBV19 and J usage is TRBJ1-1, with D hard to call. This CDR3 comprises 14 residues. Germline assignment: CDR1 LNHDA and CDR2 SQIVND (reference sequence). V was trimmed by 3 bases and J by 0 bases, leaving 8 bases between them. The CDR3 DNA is TGTGCCAGTAGTATTCGAGGGTTGAACACTGAAGCTTTCTTT. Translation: CASSIRGLNTEAFF.

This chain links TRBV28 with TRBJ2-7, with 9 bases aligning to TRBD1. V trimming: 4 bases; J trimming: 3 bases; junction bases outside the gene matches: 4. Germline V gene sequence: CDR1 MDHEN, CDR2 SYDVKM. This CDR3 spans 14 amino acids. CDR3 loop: CASSWDRAFYEQYF. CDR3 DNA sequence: TGTGCCAGCAGTTGGGACAGGGCATTCTACGAGCAGTACTTC.

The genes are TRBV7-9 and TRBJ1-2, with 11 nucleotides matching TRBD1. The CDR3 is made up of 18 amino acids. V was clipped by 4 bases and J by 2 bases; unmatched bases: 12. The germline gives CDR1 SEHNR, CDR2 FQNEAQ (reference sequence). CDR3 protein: CASSSGGTGGIKNYGYTF. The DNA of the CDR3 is TGTGCCAGCAGCTCGGGCGGGACAGGGGGTATAAAGAACTATGGCTACACCTTC.

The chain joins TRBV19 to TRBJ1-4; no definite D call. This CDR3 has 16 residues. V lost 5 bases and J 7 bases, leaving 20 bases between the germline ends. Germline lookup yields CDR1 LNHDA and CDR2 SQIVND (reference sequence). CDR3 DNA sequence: TGTGCCAGTAGTCGGTACCCCGGGTCGGGAGGTGAAAAACTGTTTTTT. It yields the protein CASSRYPGSGGEKLFF.

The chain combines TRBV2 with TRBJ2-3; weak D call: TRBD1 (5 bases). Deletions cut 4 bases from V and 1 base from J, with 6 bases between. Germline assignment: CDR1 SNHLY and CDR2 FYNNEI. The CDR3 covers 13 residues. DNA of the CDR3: TGTGCCAGCAGTGTGACAGGCACAGATACGCAGTATTTT. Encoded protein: CASSVTGTDTQYF.

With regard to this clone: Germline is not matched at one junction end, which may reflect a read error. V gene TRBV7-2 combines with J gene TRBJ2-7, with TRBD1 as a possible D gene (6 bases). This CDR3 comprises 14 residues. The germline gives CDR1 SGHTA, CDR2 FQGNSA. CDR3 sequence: CASSFKGGHRTVHF. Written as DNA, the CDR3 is TGTGCCAGCAGCTTCAAAGGGGGTCATCGCACGGTACATTTC.

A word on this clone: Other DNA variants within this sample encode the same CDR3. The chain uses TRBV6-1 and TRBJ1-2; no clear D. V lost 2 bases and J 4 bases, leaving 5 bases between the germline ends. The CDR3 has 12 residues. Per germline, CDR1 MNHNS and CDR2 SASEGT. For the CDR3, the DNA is TGTGCCAGCAGTGAAACCGGCTATGGCTACACCTTC. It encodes CASSETGYGYTF.

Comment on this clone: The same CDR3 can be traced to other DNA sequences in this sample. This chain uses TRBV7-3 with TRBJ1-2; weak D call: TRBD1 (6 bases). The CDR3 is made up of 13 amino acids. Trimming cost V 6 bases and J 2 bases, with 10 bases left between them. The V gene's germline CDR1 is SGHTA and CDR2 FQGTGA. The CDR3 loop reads CASSPDRNYGYTF. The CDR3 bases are TGTGCCAGCAGTCCCGACAGGAACTATGGCTACACCTTC.

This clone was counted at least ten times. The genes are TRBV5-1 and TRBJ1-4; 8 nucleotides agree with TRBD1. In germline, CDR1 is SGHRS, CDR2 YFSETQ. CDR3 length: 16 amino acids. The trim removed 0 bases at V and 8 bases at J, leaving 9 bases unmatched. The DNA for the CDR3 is TGCGCCAGCAGCTTGGCCGGGTCAGGGGGCAACGAAAAACTGTTTTTT. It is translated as CASSLAGSGGNEKLFF.

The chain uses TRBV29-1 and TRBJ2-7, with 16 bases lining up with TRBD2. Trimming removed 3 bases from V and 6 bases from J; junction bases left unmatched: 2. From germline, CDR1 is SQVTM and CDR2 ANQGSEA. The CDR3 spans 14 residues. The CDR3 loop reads CSVEGLAGGGEQYF. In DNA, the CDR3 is TGCAGCGTTGAGGGACTAGCGGGAGGGGGCGAGCAGTACTTC.

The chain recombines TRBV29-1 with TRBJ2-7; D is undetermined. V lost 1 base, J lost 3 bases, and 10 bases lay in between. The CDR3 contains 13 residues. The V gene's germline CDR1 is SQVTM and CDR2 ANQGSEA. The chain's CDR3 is CSVEGPPGYEQYF. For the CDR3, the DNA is TGCAGCGTTGAAGGGCCCCCGGGCTACGAGCAGTACTTC.

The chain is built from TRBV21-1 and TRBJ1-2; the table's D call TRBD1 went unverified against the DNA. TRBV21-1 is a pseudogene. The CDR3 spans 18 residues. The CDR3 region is CASSKVPSGPLRNYGYTF. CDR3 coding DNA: TGTGCCAGCAGCAAAGTCCCCTCTGGCCCTCTCAGAAACTATGGCTACACCTTC.

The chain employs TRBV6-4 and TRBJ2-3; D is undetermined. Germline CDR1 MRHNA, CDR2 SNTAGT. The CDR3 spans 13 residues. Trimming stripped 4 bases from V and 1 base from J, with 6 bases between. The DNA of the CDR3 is TGTGCCAGCAGTGGTGAGGGCACAGATACGCAGTATTTT. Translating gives CASSGEGTDTQYF.

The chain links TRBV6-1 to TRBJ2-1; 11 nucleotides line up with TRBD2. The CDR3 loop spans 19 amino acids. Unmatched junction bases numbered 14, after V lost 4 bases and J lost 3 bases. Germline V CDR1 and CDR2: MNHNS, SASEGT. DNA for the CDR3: TGTGCCAGCAGTGGGACCCGAACGGTTCTAGCGGGAGGCTACAATGAGCAGTTCTTC. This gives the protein CASSGTRTVLAGGYNEQFF.

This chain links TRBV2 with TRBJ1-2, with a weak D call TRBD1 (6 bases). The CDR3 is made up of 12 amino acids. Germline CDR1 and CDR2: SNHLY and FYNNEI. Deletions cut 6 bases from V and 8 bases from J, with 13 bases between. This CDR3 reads CASSTGTYGYTF. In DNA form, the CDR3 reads TGTGCCAGCAGCACCGGGACATACGGCTACACCTTC.

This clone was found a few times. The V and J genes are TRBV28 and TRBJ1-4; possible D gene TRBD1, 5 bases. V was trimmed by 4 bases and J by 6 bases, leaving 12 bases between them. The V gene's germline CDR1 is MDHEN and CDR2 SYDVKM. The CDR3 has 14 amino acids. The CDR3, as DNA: TGTGCCAGCAGTTCGGGGGGTATTCATGAAAAACTGTTTTTT. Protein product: CASSSGGIHEKLFF. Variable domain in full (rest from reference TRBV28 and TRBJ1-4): DVKVTQSSRYLVKRTGEKVFLECVQDMDHENMFWYRQDPGLGLRLIYFSYDVKMKEKGDIPEGYSVSREKKERFSLILESASTNQTSMYLCASSSGGIHEKLFFGSGTQLSVL.

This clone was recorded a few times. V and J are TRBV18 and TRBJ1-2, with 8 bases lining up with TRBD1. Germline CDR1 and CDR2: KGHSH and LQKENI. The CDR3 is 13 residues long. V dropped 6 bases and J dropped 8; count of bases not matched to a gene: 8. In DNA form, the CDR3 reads TGTGCCAGCTCCCCCGACAGGGGAGAAGGCTACACCTTC. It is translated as CASSPDRGEGYTF.

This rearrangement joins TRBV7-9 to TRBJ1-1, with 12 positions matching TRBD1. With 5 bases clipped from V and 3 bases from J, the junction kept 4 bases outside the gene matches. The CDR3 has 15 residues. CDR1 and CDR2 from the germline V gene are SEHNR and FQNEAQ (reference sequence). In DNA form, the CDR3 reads TGTGCCAGCAGCGTGGGACAGGGGGCTCACACTGAAGCTTTCTTT. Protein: CASSVGQGAHTEAFF.

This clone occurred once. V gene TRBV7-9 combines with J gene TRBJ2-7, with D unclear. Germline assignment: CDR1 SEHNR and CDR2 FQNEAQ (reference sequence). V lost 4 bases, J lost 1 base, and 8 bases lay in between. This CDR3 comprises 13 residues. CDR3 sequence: CASSSLYSYEQYF. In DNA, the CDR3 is TGTGCCAGCAGCTCCCTCTATTCCTACGAGCAGTACTTC.